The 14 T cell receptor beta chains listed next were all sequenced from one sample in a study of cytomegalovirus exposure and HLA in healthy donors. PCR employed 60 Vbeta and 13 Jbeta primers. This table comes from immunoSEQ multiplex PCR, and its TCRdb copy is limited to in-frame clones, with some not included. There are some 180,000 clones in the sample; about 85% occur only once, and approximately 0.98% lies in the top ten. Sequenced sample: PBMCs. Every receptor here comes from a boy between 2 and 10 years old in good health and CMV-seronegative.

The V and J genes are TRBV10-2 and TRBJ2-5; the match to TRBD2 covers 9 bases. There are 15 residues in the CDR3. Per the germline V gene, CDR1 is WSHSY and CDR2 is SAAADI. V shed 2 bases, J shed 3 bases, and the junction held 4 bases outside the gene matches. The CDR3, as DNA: TGCGCCAGCAGTGAGCGACGACTAGCGGAAGAGACCCAGTACTTC. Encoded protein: CASSERRLAEETQYF.

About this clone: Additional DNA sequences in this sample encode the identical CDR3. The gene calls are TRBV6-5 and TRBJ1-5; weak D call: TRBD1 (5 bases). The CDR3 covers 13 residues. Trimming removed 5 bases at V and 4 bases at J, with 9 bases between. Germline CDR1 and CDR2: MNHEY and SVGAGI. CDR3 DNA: TGTGCCAGCAGTGAGGCAGGGAATCAGCCCCAGCATTTT. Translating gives CASSEAGNQPQHF.

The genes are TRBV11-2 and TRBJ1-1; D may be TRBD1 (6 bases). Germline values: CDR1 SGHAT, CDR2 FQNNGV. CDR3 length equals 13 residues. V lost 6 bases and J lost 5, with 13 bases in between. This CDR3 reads CASRNYRDTEAFF. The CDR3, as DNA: TGTGCCAGCAGAAACTACAGGGATACTGAAGCTTTCTTT.

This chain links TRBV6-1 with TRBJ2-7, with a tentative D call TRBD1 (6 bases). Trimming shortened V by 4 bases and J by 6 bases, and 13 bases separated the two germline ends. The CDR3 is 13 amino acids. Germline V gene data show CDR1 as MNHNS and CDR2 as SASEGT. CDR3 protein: CASSGTGLVEQYF. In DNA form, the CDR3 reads TGTGCCAGCAGTGGCACAGGGTTGGTCGAGCAGTACTTC.

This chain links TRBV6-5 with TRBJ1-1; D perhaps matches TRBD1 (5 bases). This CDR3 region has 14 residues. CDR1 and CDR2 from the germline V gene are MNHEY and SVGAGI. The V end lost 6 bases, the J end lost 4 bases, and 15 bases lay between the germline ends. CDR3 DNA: TGTGCCAGCAGCGACGGGGGGAGAGGCACTGAAGCTTTCTTT. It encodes CASSDGGRGTEAFF.

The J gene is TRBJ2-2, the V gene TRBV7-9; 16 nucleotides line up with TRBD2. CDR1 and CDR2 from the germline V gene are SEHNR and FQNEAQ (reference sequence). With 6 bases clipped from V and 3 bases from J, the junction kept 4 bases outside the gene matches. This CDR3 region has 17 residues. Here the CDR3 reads CASRGLAGGPDTGELFF. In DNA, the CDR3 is TGTGCCAGCAGGGGACTAGCGGGAGGGCCGGACACCGGGGAGCTGTTTTTT.

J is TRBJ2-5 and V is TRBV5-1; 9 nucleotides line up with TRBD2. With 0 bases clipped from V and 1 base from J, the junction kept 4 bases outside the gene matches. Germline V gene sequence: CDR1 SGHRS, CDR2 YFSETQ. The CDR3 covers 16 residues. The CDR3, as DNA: TGCGCCAGCAGCTTGGGCGCGGGGGGGCGCCAAGAGACCCAGTACTTC. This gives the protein CASSLGAGGRQETQYF.

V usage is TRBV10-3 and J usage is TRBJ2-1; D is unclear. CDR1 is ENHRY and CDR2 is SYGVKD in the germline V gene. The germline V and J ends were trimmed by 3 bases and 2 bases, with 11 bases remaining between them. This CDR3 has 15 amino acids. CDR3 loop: CAISDSGTPYNEQFF. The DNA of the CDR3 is TGTGCCATCAGTGATTCGGGTACCCCCTACAATGAGCAGTTCTTC.

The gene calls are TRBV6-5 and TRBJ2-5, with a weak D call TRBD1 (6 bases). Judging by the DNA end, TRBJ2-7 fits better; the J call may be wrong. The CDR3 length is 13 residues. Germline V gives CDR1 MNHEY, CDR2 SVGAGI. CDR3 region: CASGGGPPYEQYF. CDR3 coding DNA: TGTGCCAGCGGGGGCGGCCCTCCCTACGAGCAGTACTTC.

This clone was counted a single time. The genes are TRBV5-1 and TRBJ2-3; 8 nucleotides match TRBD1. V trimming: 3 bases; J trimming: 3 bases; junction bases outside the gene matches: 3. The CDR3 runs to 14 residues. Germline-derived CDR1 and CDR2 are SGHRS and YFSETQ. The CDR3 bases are TGCGCCAGCAGCTCGGACAGGGTGACAGATACGCAGTATTTT. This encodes CASSSDRVTDTQYF.

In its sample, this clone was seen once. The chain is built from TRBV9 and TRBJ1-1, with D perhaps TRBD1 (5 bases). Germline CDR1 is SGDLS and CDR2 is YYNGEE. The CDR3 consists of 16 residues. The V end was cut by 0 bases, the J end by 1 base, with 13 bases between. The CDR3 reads CASSVGPLQENTEAFF. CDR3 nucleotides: TGTGCCAGCAGCGTAGGACCTTTACAGGAGAACACTGAAGCTTTCTTT.

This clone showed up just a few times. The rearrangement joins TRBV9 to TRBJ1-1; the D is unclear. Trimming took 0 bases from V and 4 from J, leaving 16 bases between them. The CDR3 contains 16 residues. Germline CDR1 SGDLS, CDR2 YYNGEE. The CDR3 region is CASSVGVRAGGTEAFF. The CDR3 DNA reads TGTGCCAGCAGCGTAGGGGTGAGGGCCGGCGGCACTGAAGCTTTCTTT. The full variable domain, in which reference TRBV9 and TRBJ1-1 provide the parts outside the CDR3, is DSGVTQTPKHLITATGQRVTLRCSPRSGDLSVYWYQQSLDQGLQFLIQYYNGEERAKGNILERFSAQQFPDLHSELNLSSLELGDSALYFCASSVGVRAGGTEAFFGQGTRLTVV.

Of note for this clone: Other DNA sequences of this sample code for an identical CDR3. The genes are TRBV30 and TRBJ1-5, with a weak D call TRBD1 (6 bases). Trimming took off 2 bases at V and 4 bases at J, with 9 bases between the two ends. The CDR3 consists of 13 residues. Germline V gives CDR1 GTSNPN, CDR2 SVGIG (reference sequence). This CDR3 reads CAWSLGGNQPQHF. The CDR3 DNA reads TGTGCCTGGAGTTTAGGGGGAAATCAGCCCCAGCATTTT.

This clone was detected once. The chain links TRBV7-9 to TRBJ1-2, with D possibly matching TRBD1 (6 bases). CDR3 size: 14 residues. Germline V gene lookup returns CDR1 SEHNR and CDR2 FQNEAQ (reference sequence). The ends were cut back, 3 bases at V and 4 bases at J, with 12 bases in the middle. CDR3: CASSLSGGAYGYTF. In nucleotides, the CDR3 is TGTGCCAGCAGCTTGAGTGGGGGCGCCTATGGCTACACCTTC.